The subject of this entry is one TCR beta chain. This entry belongs to a study of blood T cell repertoires in COVID-19. Overall study: Material from acute and convalescent COVID-19 was sourced from the United States, Italy and Spain.

Source study methods: It was from reference gene primer amplification that nucleated cell counts were estimated. Data came from immunoSEQ multiplex PCR; TCRdb stores just in-frame clones and leaves some out. D and trimming come from the DNA, and the V and J calls and clone size come from that table. The sample includes approximately 9,000 clones, around four fifths of them seen just once. Germline assignment: CDR1 SGHVS and CDR2 FQNEAQ. The CDR3 runs to 17 residues. Trimming left V 2 bases short and J 5 bases short, with 22 bases between. The sequencing input was peripheral blood. V usage is TRBV7-8 and J usage is TRBJ2-7; TRBD1 is a possible D gene (7 bases). The source of this sequence is a human donor in a cohort sampled during active COVID-19. CDR3 region: CASSLPQAGQLSDEQYF. The CDR3 DNA is TGTGCCAGCAGCTTACCGCAGGCGGGACAGCTTTCGGACGAGCAGTACTTC.